The T cell receptor (beta chain) described here comes from a study of T cell responses to AZD1222 COVID-19 vaccine. Notes on the study in general: Repertoire sampling happened only post peak T cell response. CD4 TCRs covered the whole spike, strongest at regions 160-218 and 743-854.

Worth noting for this clone: Its matching antigen is unknown. The junction departs from germline at one end; a sequencing error may be responsible.

CDR1 SSHAT and CDR2 FNYEAQ come from the germline V gene (reference sequence). This CDR3 is 15 amino acids long. Profiled with immunoSEQ multiplex PCR; TCRdb holds only in-frame clones, not every one. This sample yields some 280,000 clones, of which about 94% are seen a single time; roughly 0.5% belongs to the top ten. The chain recombines TRBV7-7 with TRBJ2-5; 11 positions match TRBD2. The source was peripheral blood, collected 28 days after the second AZD1222 dose. The TCR comes from an adult who received the AZD1222 COVID-19 vaccine. CDR3 nucleotides: TGTGCTAGCAGTCCTAGCGGGGGGTTTCAAGAGACCCAGTACTTC. Translation gives CASSPSGGFQETQYF.